The source of this TCR beta chain is a study of blood T cell repertoires in COVID-19. Study-level information: Sites across the United States, Italy and Spain contributed samples from acute and convalescent COVID-19.

This clone has just a few counts. The data were produced by immunoSEQ multiplex PCR, yet TCRdb's version contains in-frame clones alone and is incomplete. The data show roughly 70,000 clones, around 70% seen once. Germline loops: CDR1 LNHNV, CDR2 YYDKDF (reference sequence). The V and J ends lost 2 bases and 4 bases, in that order; junction bases with no gene match: 7. This CDR3 has 15 amino acids. The receptor was isolated from a man aged 55 to 70 with acute or convalescent COVID-19. This chain links TRBV15 with TRBJ2-5; 7 nucleotides line up with TRBD1. The sequenced sample was peripheral blood. CDR3 nucleotide sequence: TGTGCCACCAGCAGAATAGACAGGGTCACAGAGACCCAGTACTTC. It specifies CATSRIDRVTETQYF.